This is a list of T cell receptor beta chains from one sample in a study of cytomegalovirus exposure and HLA in healthy donors. Sequenced by immunoSEQ multiplex PCR; TCRdb stores in-frame clones only, minus some. The profile shows around 110,000 clones, over 8% of them singletons. The sequencing input was PBMCs. These TCRs come from a man under 40 in good health and CMV-seronegative. CDR3s include the opening cysteine and the closing phenylalanine or tryptophan. D genes are given only for firm matches. For some rows the clone size is stated as once, few or many, or as a class when expanded; others skip it.

V	D	J	size	DNA	CDR3
TRBV5-1	.	TRBJ1-5	.	TGCGCCAGCAGCTTGAGGCCGGGACAGCCCCAGCATTTT	CASSLRPGQPQHF
TRBV18	.	TRBJ2-7	.	TGTGCCAGCTCACCCACTCGACAGGTAATACCCTACGAGCAGTACTTC	CASSPTRQVIPYEQYF
TRBV15	TRBD2	TRBJ2-3	.	TGTGCCACCAGCAGAGGGCTAGCGGCAATCACAGATACGCAGTATTTT	CATSRGLAAITDTQYF
TRBV6-6	.	TRBJ2-7	.	TGTGCAGCGAGAGGCACCTACGAGCAGTACTTC	CAARGTYEQYF
TRBV27	TRBD2	TRBJ2-1	.	TGTGCCAGCACCCAACCAACCGGGACTAGCGGGACTAATGAGCAGTTCTTC	CASTQPTGTSGTNEQFF
TRBV28	TRBD1	TRBJ1-2	.	TGTGCCAGCAGTGCCCCGGGACAGGGTGATGGCTACACCTTC	CASSAPGQGDGYTF
TRBV7-9	TRBD1	TRBJ2-7	.	TGTGCCAGCAGCCTTAGGACAGGCCGGGGCGAGCAGTACTTC	CASSLRTGRGEQYF
TRBV30	.	TRBJ2-7	.	TGTGCCTGGAGTTCAGGGTTCTACGAGCAGTACTTC	CAWSSGFYEQYF
TRBV4-2	TRBD1	TRBJ1-4	.	TGTGCCAGCAGCCAAGGCCCACAGGGGAGGTCTAATGAAAAACTGTTTTTT	CASSQGPQGRSNEKLFF
TRBV19	TRBD1	TRBJ1-2	.	TGTGCCAGTGCCGACAGGGGAGCCTATGGCTACACCTTC	CASADRGAYGYTF
TRBV5-1	TRBD1	TRBJ2-2	few	TGCGCCACTAGGACCGGGACAGGGGGCCCCGGGGAGCTGTTTTTT	CATRTGTGGPGELFF
TRBV5-1	.	TRBJ2-5	.	TGCGCCAGCAGCATTAACCAAGAGACCCAGTACTTC	CASSINQETQYF
TRBV5-1	TRBD1	TRBJ2-1	few	TGCGCCAGCAGCTCACGACAGGGGCAGGGTTCTTCCTACAATGAGCAGTTCTTC	CASSSRQGQGSSYNEQFF
TRBV29-1	TRBD2	TRBJ2-3	few	TGCAGCGTTCAGGGACTAGCGGGATCAGGGGGATCTGATACGCAGTATTTT	CSVQGLAGSGGSDTQYF
TRBV25-1	TRBD1	TRBJ1-4	few	TGTGCCAGCAGTACCCTACGACAGGGTACTTATAATGAAAAACTGTTTTTT	CASSTLRQGTYNEKLFF
TRBV5-4	TRBD2	TRBJ2-2	few	TGTGCCAGCAGCAGTAGCGGGATGAACACCGGGGAGCTGTTTTTT	CASSSSGMNTGELFF
TRBV5-1	TRBD2	TRBJ2-1	.	TGCGCCAGCAGCTTGGAGTACGGGAGGGCCTACAATGAGCAGTTCTTC	CASSLEYGRAYNEQFF
TRBV11-2	.	TRBJ2-5	.	TGTGCCAGCAGCCCCCCTTATGGAGGGCGAGAGACCCAGTACTTC	CASSPPYGGRETQYF
TRBV18	.	TRBJ2-2	.	TGTGCCAGCTCACCGAGCGGGACAACCGGGGAGCTGTTTTTT	CASSPSGTTGELFF
TRBV6-5	TRBD1	TRBJ1-4	.	TGTGCCAGCAGGGTTGACAGGGGGGGCGAAAAACTGTTTTTT	CASRVDRGGEKLFF
TRBV6-5	TRBD1	TRBJ1-1	.	TGTGCCAGCAGCTACGGACAGGGGGGCCCGAACACTGAAGCTTTCTTT	CASSYGQGGPNTEAFF
TRBV18	.	TRBJ1-5	few	TGTGCCAGCTCACCACCGGGGGGTATTAGCAATCAGCCCCAGCATTTT	CASSPPGGISNQPQHF
TRBV27	TRBD1	TRBJ2-7	.	TGTGCCAGCAGTTTATCCGGGACAGGGTACCCCGAGCAGTACTTC	CASSLSGTGYPEQYF
TRBV18	.	TRBJ2-1	.	TGTGCCAGCTCACCATGGCTTGCTAGCGTTGGATCCTACAATGAGCAGTTCTTC	CASSPWLASVGSYNEQFF
TRBV28	TRBD2	TRBJ2-7	.	TGTGCCAGCAGTTTTGATAGCGGGATTAACTACGAGCAGTACTTC	CASSFDSGINYEQYF
TRBV19	.	TRBJ1-1	few	TGTGCCAGTAGTCTTAGAGACATGAACACTGAAGCTTTCTTT	CASSLRDMNTEAFF
TRBV4-1	TRBD2	TRBJ2-7	.	TGCGCCAGCAGCCATGATAGCGGGTACGAGCAGTACTTC	CASSHDSGYEQYF
TRBV4-1	TRBD1	TRBJ2-2	few	TGCGCCAGCAGCCATAGGACAGGGCCCATGAACACCGGGGAGCTGTTTTTT	CASSHRTGPMNTGELFF
TRBV25-1	TRBD1	TRBJ1-1	few	TGTGCCAGCAGCCCAACACAGGGGGCGAACACTGAAGCTTTCTTT	CASSPTQGANTEAFF
TRBV19	.	TRBJ1-2	few	TGTGCCAGTAGTATTTCTCCGGGAAATAACTATGGCTACACCTTC	CASSISPGNNYGYTF
TRBV29-1	.	TRBJ1-4	few	TGCAGCGCTCGAGTGAACTATGGAAATGAAAAACTGTTTTTT	CSARVNYGNEKLFF
TRBV27	TRBD1	TRBJ2-3	.	TGTGCCAGCAGTCGCCTGGGGACAGGGGGCACAGATACGCAGTATTTT	CASSRLGTGGTDTQYF
TRBV10-3	TRBD2	TRBJ2-1	.	TGTGCCTCTTACAGTAGACTAGCGGGAGGCGTCTACAATGAGCAGTTCTTC	CASYSRLAGGVYNEQFF
TRBV4-3	.	TRBJ2-1	few	TGCGCCAGCAGCCAAACAGGGTGGAGCGACAATGAGCAGTTCTTC	CASSQTGWSDNEQFF
TRBV9	TRBD2	TRBJ2-3	.	TGTGCCAGCAGCCCCAGACAGCGGGGCTTCACAGATACGCAGTATTTT	CASSPRQRGFTDTQYF
TRBV2	TRBD2	TRBJ2-3	few	TGTGCCACCTTTCCGGGACTAGCATTACCAGATACGCAGTATTTT	CATFPGLALPDTQYF
TRBV6-1	TRBD1	TRBJ2-4	.	TGTGCTAGCAGTGAAGACAGGGTTTCTGACATTCAGTACTTC	CASSEDRVSDIQYF
TRBV18	TRBD2	TRBJ2-3	few	TGTGCCAGCTCAATAGTACTAGCGGGAGTGACAGATACGCAGTATTTT	CASSIVLAGVTDTQYF
TRBV4-1	.	TRBJ2-3	.	TGCGCCAGCAGCCAAGAACTAGGTACGCAGTATTTT	CASSQELGTQYF
TRBV7-2	.	TRBJ1-1	.	TGTGCCAGCAGCTTACTGGGCGTGAACACTGAAGCTTTCTTT	CASSLLGVNTEAFF
TRBV11-3	TRBD1	TRBJ1-1	few	TGTGCCAGCAGCATAACAGGGGCAAGGGAAGCTTTCTTT	CASSITGAREAFF
TRBV6-5	.	TRBJ1-1	.	TGTGCCAGCAGTTACTCGACCCAAAGCGGCACTGAAGCTTTCTTT	CASSYSTQSGTEAFF
TRBV29-1	.	TRBJ2-7	.	TGCAGCGGTAAGACAGGAACCTACGAGCAGTACTTC	CSGKTGTYEQYF
TRBV5-1	.	TRBJ2-5	few	TGCGCCAGCAGCTTGGCCAGGGCCGAAATGGGGGAGACCCAGTACTTC	CASSLARAEMGETQYF
TRBV15	.	TRBJ1-2	.	TGTGCCACCAGCAGAGATCGGCAGGGGTTTGCCGGCTACACCTTC	CATSRDRQGFAGYTF
TRBV7-9	TRBD1	TRBJ2-5	.	TGTGCCAGCAGCTTAGTGCGGACAGGGGAAGAGACCCAGTACTTC	CASSLVRTGEETQYF
TRBV28	TRBD2	TRBJ2-1	few	TGTGCCAGCCCGGGACTAGGCTACAATGAGCAGTTCTTC	CASPGLGYNEQFF
TRBV7-3	TRBD2	TRBJ2-3	.	TGTGCCAGCAGCACCCTAGGACTAGCGGGGGTCACAGATACGCAGTATTTT	CASSTLGLAGVTDTQYF
TRBV2	.	TRBJ1-1	.	TGTGCCAGCAGTGAAGGAGGAAGGACTGAAGCTTTCTTT	CASSEGGRTEAFF
TRBV9	.	TRBJ2-7	few	TGTGCCAGCAGCGCCACGGGGAGTGGGTACGAGCAGTACTTC	CASSATGSGYEQYF
TRBV5-1	TRBD1	TRBJ2-7	.	TGCGCCAGCAGCTGGGGGACAGGGGCCATCTACGAGCAGTACTTC	CASSWGTGAIYEQYF
TRBV2	.	TRBJ1-5	.	TGTGCCAGCAGTGAAGGGCGCAGCGCGTATAGCAATCAGCCCCAGCATTTT	CASSEGRSAYSNQPQHF
TRBV12-5	.	TRBJ1-4	few	TGTGCTAGTGGTCCCGGGACTCACGCAGATGAAAAACTGTTTTTT	CASGPGTHADEKLFF